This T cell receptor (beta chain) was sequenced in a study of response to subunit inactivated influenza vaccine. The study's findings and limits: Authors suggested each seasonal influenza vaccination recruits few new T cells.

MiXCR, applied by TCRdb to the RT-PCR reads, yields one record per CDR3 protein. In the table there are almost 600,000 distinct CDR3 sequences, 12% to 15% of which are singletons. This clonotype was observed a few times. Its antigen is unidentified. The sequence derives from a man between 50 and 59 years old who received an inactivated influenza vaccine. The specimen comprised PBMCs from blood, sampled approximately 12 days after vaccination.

Written as DNA, the CDR3 is TGTGCCAGCAGTAGCGGGAGGACGGAGACCCAGTACTTC. Its protein product is CASSSGRTETQYF. This chain joins TRBV3-1 and TRBJ2-5; 10 nucleotides align to TRBD2. Germline loops: CDR1 LGHDT, CDR2 YNNKEL (reference sequence). Losses at the gene ends were 6 bases for V and 5 bases for J; bases not matched to a gene: 3. CDR3 length equals 13 residues.